A single sample gave rise to the 23 T cell receptor beta chains below, sequenced in a study of blood T cell repertoires in COVID-19. Method: immunoSEQ multiplex PCR; TCRdb's copy keeps in-frame clones and lacks some. The sample has fewer than 350,000 clones, 85% seen once. Material: PBMCs or T cells enriched from blood (not recorded which). These receptors originate from a woman in her twenties or thirties who had been exposed to COVID-19.

The V call is TRBV2, the J call TRBJ2-1, with 13 bases aligning to TRBD2. The CDR3 spans 16 residues. J lost 7 bases, V lost 6 bases, and 9 bases had no gene match. The V gene's germline CDR1 is SNHLY and CDR2 FYNNEI. CDR3 protein: CASRGTSGALGNEQFF. CDR3 bases: TGTGCCAGCAGGGGGACTAGCGGGGCCCTAGGGAATGAGCAGTTCTTC.

J is TRBJ2-1 and V is TRBV4-3, with 7 bases aligning to TRBD2. Germline CDR1 reads LGHNA; CDR2 reads YSLEER. The CDR3 has 18 residues. Trimming took 0 bases from V and 8 from J; bases not matched to a gene: 16. CDR3 sequence (DNA): TGCGCCAGCAGCCAAGATCCCTGGACTAGTCGATTGTTATATGAGCAGTTCTTC. Translating it yields CASSQDPWTSRLLYEQFF.

The rearrangement uses TRBV4-1 and TRBJ2-4; possibly TRBD2 for D (6 bases). V lost 1 base and J lost 0, with 10 bases in between. Germline loops: CDR1 MGHRA, CDR2 YSYEKL. The CDR3 covers 16 residues. This CDR3 reads CASSQAGTLAKNIQYF. Here the CDR3 DNA reads TGCGCCAGCAGCCAAGCCGGGACTTTAGCCAAAAACATTCAGTACTTC.

J is TRBJ2-2 and V is TRBV7-3; 9 nucleotides match TRBD1. The CDR3 runs 15 residues. CDR1 is SGHTA, CDR2 FQGTGA, per germline. V shed 2 bases and J 7 bases; nucleotides not matched to a gene: 5. CDR3 bases: TGTGCCAGCAGCTTATGGGGACAGGGTGGCGGGGAGCTGTTTTTT. As protein: CASSLWGQGGGELFF.

The genes are TRBV7-9 and TRBJ1-2, with TRBD1 matching over 11 bases. In germline, CDR1 is SEHNR, CDR2 FQNEAQ (reference sequence). V gave up 5 bases and J gave up 6 bases; unmatched junction bases: 11. This CDR3 is built from 16 residues. CDR3 DNA sequence: TGTGCCAGCAGCAAAACCGGGACAGGGGGAGTGCATGGCTACACCTTC. Its translation: CASSKTGTGGVHGYTF. Variable domain in full (rest from reference TRBV7-9 and TRBJ1-2): DTGVSQNPRHKITKRGQNVTFRCDPISEHNRLYWYRQTLGQGPEFLTYFQNEAQLEKSRLLSDRFSAERPKGSFSTLEIQRTEQGDSAMYLCASSKTGTGGVHGYTFGSGTRLTVV.

V and J are TRBV25-1 and TRBJ1-2; TRBD1 agrees at 8 bases. V lost 2 bases and J lost 4; bases outside the gene matches: 6. The germline gives CDR1 MGHDK, CDR2 SYGVNS. The CDR3 has 15 amino acids. The CDR3 is CASSERSGGAYGYTF. CDR3 sequence (DNA): TGTGCCAGCAGTGAACGGTCAGGGGGCGCCTATGGCTACACCTTC.

This chain links TRBV2 with TRBJ2-7; tentative D call: TRBD1 (6 bases). Germline V gives CDR1 SNHLY, CDR2 FYNNEI. The CDR3 runs to 15 residues. The V end was cut by 3 bases, the J end by 2 bases, with 14 bases between. DNA of the CDR3: TGTGCCAGCAGTGAGGTTAACAGGGCCCCCTACGAGCAGTACTTC. Translation: CASSEVNRAPYEQYF.

The J gene is TRBJ2-1, the V gene TRBV9; D is possibly TRBD2 (5 bases). The V gene's germline CDR1 is SGDLS and CDR2 YYNGEE. Trimming pared 0 bases from V and 5 bases from J, leaving 12 bases between. This CDR3 region has 15 residues. CDR3 in DNA: TGTGCCAGCAGCGTAGCTCTCGGAGGTAACAATGAGCAGTTCTTC. Translating gives CASSVALGGNNEQFF.

The V and J genes are TRBV28 and TRBJ2-7; TRBD1 might be the D (6 bases). Trimming left V 3 bases short and J 4 bases short, with 13 bases between. Germline CDR1 reads MDHEN; CDR2 reads SYDVKM. CDR3 length: 14 amino acids. Here the CDR3 reads CASSFGTGSYEQYF. The CDR3 nucleotides read TGTGCCAGCAGTTTCGGTACAGGGTCGTACGAGCAGTACTTC.

This chain uses TRBV6-5 with TRBJ1-2; maybe TRBD1 (5 bases). CDR1 is MNHEY and CDR2 is SVGAGI in the germline V gene. Trimming removed 2 bases from V and 0 bases from J, with 10 bases in between. This CDR3 region has 15 residues. The CDR3 here is CASSYARGANYGYTF. The CDR3, as DNA: TGTGCCAGCAGTTACGCTCGGGGGGCTAACTATGGCTACACCTTC.

This chain's CDR3 is CASSPPPTSRETQYF. Here the CDR3 DNA reads TGTGCCAGCAGTCCACCCCCGACTAGCCGGGAGACCCAGTACTTC. J is TRBJ2-5 and V is TRBV27, with 7 bases lining up with TRBD2. Germline CDR1 is MNHEY and CDR2 is SMNVEV (reference sequence). After removal of 5 bases from V and 5 bases from J, the junction contained 11 bases not matched to a gene. This CDR3 is built from 15 residues.

This rearrangement joins TRBV15 to TRBJ2-1; D not certain. Trimming removed 0 bases at V and 0 bases at J, with 9 bases between. The CDR3 consists of 16 residues. Per germline, CDR1 LNHNV and CDR2 YYDKDF (reference sequence). This CDR3 reads CATSRDRVSSYNEQFF. CDR3 in DNA: TGTGCCACCAGCAGAGATCGCGTCTCCTCCTACAATGAGCAGTTCTTC.

The V and J genes are TRBV7-2 and TRBJ1-1; TRBD1 agrees at 8 bases. CDR3 length equals 15 residues. Germline V gene data show CDR1 as SGHTA and CDR2 as FQGNSA. With 5 bases clipped from V and 0 bases from J, the junction kept 5 bases outside the gene matches. The CDR3 DNA is TGTGCCAGCAGCCGGACAGGGTCGCTGAACACTGAAGCTTTCTTT. It yields the protein CASSRTGSLNTEAFF.

The chain recombines TRBV6-2 or TRBV6-3 with TRBJ2-3; 9 bases are a match to TRBD2. The CDR3 sequence is 16 residues long. V shed 4 bases, J shed 2 bases, and the junction held 7 bases outside the gene matches. Per germline, CDR1 MNHEY and CDR2 SVGEGT. The CDR3 reads CASSFIAGAVTDTQYF. DNA for the CDR3: TGTGCCAGCAGTTTCATAGCGGGAGCTGTCACAGATACGCAGTATTTT.

The V call is TRBV28, the J call TRBJ1-4, with 8 bases aligning to TRBD1. The J segment lost 8 bases and the V segment lost 3 bases, leaving 5 bases of the junction unmatched. The V gene's germline CDR1 is MDHEN and CDR2 SYDVKM. This CDR3 is built from 14 residues. CDR3 bases: TGTGCCAGCAGTTTCACAGGGGGAGGAGAAAAACTGTTTTTT. It translates to CASSFTGGGEKLFF.

The gene calls are TRBV25-1 and TRBJ2-1; TRBD2 matches at 9 bases. CDR3 length: 16 residues. Germline V gene sequence: CDR1 MGHDK, CDR2 SYGVNS. V shed 6 bases, J shed 7 bases, and the junction held 13 bases outside the gene matches. The CDR3 nucleotides are TGTGCCAGCAGGGAGCGGGAGGCTTGGGGTTGGAATGAGCAGTTCTTC. This sequence encodes CASREREAWGWNEQFF.

The chain uses TRBV6-2 or TRBV6-3 and TRBJ2-1, with D unclear. The CDR3 contains 15 residues. Trimming left V 2 bases short and J 3 bases short, with 11 bases between. Germline V CDR1 and CDR2: MNHEY, SVGEGT. The DNA for the CDR3 is TGTGCCAGCAGTTACCCCCTAAGAGTCTACAATGAGCAGTTCTTC. Its protein is CASSYPLRVYNEQFF.

The gene calls are TRBV30 and TRBJ2-3; 7 bases match TRBD2. This CDR3 region has 15 residues. Unmatched junction bases numbered 7, after V lost 2 bases and J lost 2 bases. In germline, CDR1 is GTSNPN, CDR2 SVGIG (reference sequence). The CDR3 DNA follows: TGTGCCTGGAGTTTCGGAGCGGGATCCACAGATACGCAGTATTTT. It translates to CAWSFGAGSTDTQYF.

The V and J genes are TRBV27 and TRBJ1-2; TRBD1 agrees at 7 bases. The V and J ends lost 3 bases and 3 bases, in that order; junction bases with no gene match: 10. Germline CDR1 and CDR2: MNHEY and SMNVEV (reference sequence). CDR3 length: 16 amino acids. The CDR3, as DNA: TGTGCCAGCAGTTTGTCTTTCGCCGGGACAGACTATGGCTACACCTTC. Encoded protein: CASSLSFAGTDYGYTF.

The rearrangement joins TRBV28 to TRBJ1-2; 7 bases align to TRBD1. The CDR3 is 14 amino acids. J lost 6 bases, V lost 6 bases, and 10 bases had no gene match. In germline, CDR1 is MDHEN, CDR2 SYDVKM. The CDR3 DNA follows: TGTGCCAGCAGATTGACAGGGCTTGTACATGGCTACACCTTC. This sequence encodes CASRLTGLVHGYTF.

The rearrangement uses TRBV7-9 and TRBJ1-6; D not resolved. The ends were cut back, 1 base at V and 0 bases at J, with 10 bases in the middle. This CDR3 has 17 amino acids. Germline values: CDR1 SEHNR, CDR2 FQNEAQ (reference sequence). The CDR3 region has the DNA TGTGCCAGCAGCTTAGAACAGTCGAGCTCCTATAATTCACCCCTCCACTTT. Amino acid sequence: CASSLEQSSSYNSPLHF.

J is TRBJ1-2 and V is TRBV19, with D possibly matching TRBD1 (5 bases). This CDR3 is 12 amino acids long. V was cut by 3 bases and J by 8 bases, with 10 bases left in between. CDR1 LNHDA and CDR2 SQIVND come from the germline V gene (reference sequence). The CDR3 bases are TGTGCCAGTAGTATTCGACAGATGGGCTACACCTTC. This sequence encodes CASSIRQMGYTF.

This chain connects TRBV4-1 to TRBJ1-6; 7 bases match TRBD1. CDR3 length: 20 amino acids. CDR1 and CDR2 (germline): MGHRA, YSYEKL. The ends lost 0 bases at V and 0 bases at J; junction bases unmatched: 11. The CDR3 loop is CASSQEPAGQTRSYNSPLHF. CDR3 nucleotides: TGCGCCAGCAGCCAAGAACCTGCGGGACAGACTCGCTCCTATAATTCACCCCTCCACTTT.